This passage covers 14 T cell receptor beta chains from one sample sequenced in a study of cytomegalovirus exposure and HLA in healthy donors. The PCR contained 60 Vbeta and 13 Jbeta primers. Produced via immunoSEQ multiplex PCR; TCRdb's table is partial and in-frame only. Of 150,000 to 200,000 clones listed, less than 85% were seen once; the top ten hold more than 5%. What was sequenced was PBMCs. The receptors shown here come from a man aged 35-49 years in good health and CMV-seronegative.

The chain has TRBV6-5 and TRBJ1-2; D is ambiguous. The V and J ends lost 6 bases and 0 bases respectively, with 11 bases between them. CDR3 length equals 14 residues. Germline V gene data show CDR1 as MNHEY and CDR2 as SVGAGI. In nucleotides, the CDR3 is TGTGCCAGCAGCTCAGGAAACGCTAACTATGGCTACACCTTC. This sequence encodes CASSSGNANYGYTF.

CDR3 loop: CASSPPAGGSAEQYF. Here the CDR3 DNA reads TGTGCCAGCTCACCACCGGCAGGGGGCTCAGCCGAGCAGTACTTC. This rearrangement joins TRBV18 to TRBJ2-7, with 8 bases fitting TRBD1. CDR3 length: 15 amino acids. The V and J ends lost 0 bases and 6 bases, in that order; junction bases with no gene match: 7. Germline V gene sequence: CDR1 KGHSH, CDR2 LQKENI.

The chain couples TRBV5-4 to TRBJ2-7; 10 positions match TRBD2. Germline lookup yields CDR1 SGHNT and CDR2 YYREEE (reference sequence). CDR3 length: 15 amino acids. V gave up 3 bases and J gave up 4 bases; unmatched junction bases: 7. The CDR3 DNA follows: TGTGCCAGCAGCTCCGCTAGCGGGGGATCTTACGAGCAGTACTTC. Translating it yields CASSSASGGSYEQYF. Together with reference TRBV5-4 and TRBJ2-7, the CDR3 gives the full variable domain: ETGVTQSPTHLIKTRGQQVTLRCSSQSGHNTVSWYQQALGQGPQFIFQYYREEENGRGNFPPRFSGLQFPNYSSELNVNALELDDSALYLCASSSASGGSYEQYFGPGTRLTVT.

This chain joins TRBV7-2 and TRBJ2-1; 10 bases map to TRBD2. The germline V gene has CDR1 SGHTA and CDR2 FQGNSA. The trim removed 5 bases at V and 3 bases at J, leaving 16 bases unmatched. This CDR3 spans 19 amino acids. CDR3: CASSLRLLAGGRGYNEQFF. The DNA for the CDR3 is TGTGCCAGCAGCCTCAGATTATTAGCGGGAGGTCGGGGCTACAATGAGCAGTTCTTC.

This clone was detected a few times. J is TRBJ2-7 and V is TRBV18, with TRBD2 identical over 11 bases. Per the germline V gene, CDR1 is KGHSH and CDR2 is LQKENI. Losses at the gene ends were 1 base for V and 7 bases for J; bases not matched to a gene: 15. The CDR3 is 18 residues long. This chain's CDR3 is CASSPRLFMETSGMEQYF. For the CDR3, the DNA is TGTGCCAGCTCACCACGTTTGTTTATGGAGACTAGCGGGATGGAGCAGTACTTC.

The chain carries TRBV6-1 and TRBJ1-2, with TRBD1 matching over 9 bases. Per germline, CDR1 MNHNS and CDR2 SASEGT. The CDR3 extends over 13 amino acids. Trimming cost V 7 bases and J 8 bases; bases outside gene matches: 8. The CDR3 is CASIRTGDSGYTF. Here the CDR3 DNA reads TGTGCCAGCATTAGGACAGGGGATTCCGGCTACACCTTC.

Here the CDR3 reads CASSPSAGGISYEQYF. DNA for the CDR3: TGTGCCAGCAGCCCGTCGGCAGGGGGGATCTCCTACGAGCAGTACTTC. The chain carries TRBV27 and TRBJ2-7, with D maybe TRBD1 (7 bases). With 6 bases removed from V and 0 bases from J, the gap between germline ends came to 18 bases. Germline CDR1 reads MNHEY; CDR2 reads SMNVEV (reference sequence). There are 16 residues in the CDR3.

The rearrangement joins TRBV10-3 to TRBJ1-4; D perhaps matches TRBD1 (6 bases). CDR1 ENHRY and CDR2 SYGVKD come from the germline V gene. The CDR3 covers 14 residues. V was shortened by 5 bases and J by 0 bases, with 7 bases between the two germline ends. This CDR3 is CAISRDTTNEKLFF. Written as DNA, the CDR3 is TGTGCCATCAGTAGGGACACAACTAATGAAAAACTGTTTTTT.

This chain links TRBV9 with TRBJ2-6, with D perhaps matching TRBD1 (5 bases). The germline V and J ends were trimmed by 3 bases and 0 bases, with 22 bases remaining between them. There are 20 residues in the CDR3. Germline values: CDR1 SGDLS, CDR2 YYNGEE. The CDR3 DNA follows: TGTGCCAGCAGCGACGATACGGACACCCAAAAGGGCTCTGGGGCCAACGTCCTGACTTTC. Translation: CASSDDTDTQKGSGANVLTF.

The CDR3 region has the DNA TGTGCCAGCAGGGCAGGGTTTGAAAGCACTGAAGCTTTCTTT. This sequence encodes CASRAGFESTEAFF. V and J are TRBV6-5 and TRBJ1-1; D may be TRBD1 (5 bases). Germline CDR1 MNHEY, CDR2 SVGAGI. The CDR3 is 14 amino acids. Trimming pared 6 bases from V and 4 bases from J, leaving 15 bases between.

The chain combines TRBV6-5 with TRBJ1-1; a possible D gene is TRBD1 (6 bases). Deletions cut 6 bases from V and 1 base from J, with 15 bases between. The CDR3 is 15 residues long. CDR1 is MNHEY and CDR2 is SVGAGI in the germline V gene. CDR3 DNA: TGTGCCAGCAGGGTCAACAGGGTCGGGAACACTGAAGCTTTCTTT. Translating gives CASRVNRVGNTEAFF.

This chain uses TRBV19 with TRBJ2-5; 7 nucleotides line up with TRBD1. V trimming: 5 bases; J trimming: 5 bases; junction bases outside the gene matches: 11. Germline V gene data show CDR1 as LNHDA and CDR2 as SQIVND (reference sequence). CDR3 length: 15 amino acids. CDR3 sequence reads: CASSSGQLVGETQYF. The CDR3 coding sequence is TGTGCCAGTAGTTCGGGACAGCTGGTCGGGGAGACCCAGTACTTC. The variable domain in full, with the rest retrieved from reference TRBV19 and TRBJ2-5, is DGGITQSPKYLFRKEGQNVTLSCEQNLNHDAMYWYRQDPGQGLRLIYYSQIVNDFQKGDIAEGYSVSREKKESFPLTVTSAQKNPTAFYLCASSSGQLVGETQYFGPGTRLLVL.

The DNA of the CDR3 is TGTGCCAGCAGACGGTTGGACAGTGAAGCTTTCTTT. It encodes CASRRLDSEAFF. This chain links TRBV2 with TRBJ1-1, with D perhaps TRBD1 (6 bases). This CDR3 spans 12 amino acids. V lost 6 bases, J lost 7 bases, and 12 bases lay in between. Germline V lookup: CDR1 SNHLY, CDR2 FYNNEI.

This chain uses TRBV7-6 with TRBJ1-1, with 8 bases that match TRBD1. The CDR3 is 13 residues long. Trimming cost V 5 bases and J 10 bases; bases outside gene matches: 9. Germline V CDR1 and CDR2: SGHVS, FNYEAQ. The CDR3 region is CASSLDRGAGAFF. Written as DNA, the CDR3 is TGTGCCAGCAGCCTCGACAGGGGTGCTGGAGCTTTCTTT.